Listed below are T cell receptor beta chains from one sample, sequenced in a study of blood T cell repertoires in COVID-19. Method: immunoSEQ multiplex PCR; TCRdb's copy keeps in-frame clones and lacks some. The sample includes about 160,000 clones, approximately 83% of them seen just once. Sequenced sample: peripheral blood. These receptors were obtained from a woman older than 75 with active or convalescent COVID-19. The CDR3 runs from the conserved cysteine through the conserved F or W. Each record gives: V gene, J gene, D gene, clone size, CDR3 protein, CDR3 DNA. A D gene is named only where the DNA matches it firmly. Clone size is shown for a subset of rows, as once, few, many or a class of expanded clone.

V: TRBV19; J: TRBJ2-1; D: .; size: .; CDR3: CASTSGYTPNEQFF; DNA: TGTGCCAGTACATCCGGGTACACCCCCAATGAGCAGTTCTTC
V: TRBV18; J: TRBJ2-6; D: .; size: .; CDR3: CASSPEGGGSGANVLTF; DNA: TGTGCCAGCTCGCCTGAAGGGGGGGGCTCTGGGGCCAACGTCCTGACTTTC
V: TRBV6-5; J: TRBJ1-1; D: .; size: .; CDR3: CASTPGFMSTEAFF; DNA: TGTGCCAGCACCCCAGGGTTCATGAGCACTGAAGCTTTCTTT
V: TRBV5-4; J: TRBJ1-2; D: TRBD1; size: .; CDR3: CASSLEQGAKGYTF; DNA: TGTGCCAGCAGCTTGGAACAGGGGGCGAAAGGCTACACCTTC
V: TRBV7-9; J: TRBJ1-2; D: .; size: .; CDR3: CASSSTSSVLYGYTF; DNA: TGTGCCAGCAGCTCAACCTCGAGCGTCCTCTATGGCTACACCTTC
V: TRBV18; J: TRBJ1-2; D: TRBD1; size: .; CDR3: CASSLGRGTDGYTF; DNA: TGTGCCAGCTCACTCGGGCGTGGGACAGATGGCTACACCTTC
V: TRBV14; J: TRBJ2-3; D: .; size: .; CDR3: CASSQDRRQVGRDTQYF; DNA: TGTGCCAGCAGCCAAGATAGACGACAGGTGGGAAGAGATACGCAGTATTTT
V: TRBV7-2; J: TRBJ1-2; D: .; size: .; CDR3: CASSLAVVDYGYTF; DNA: TGTGCCAGCAGCTTGGCAGTGGTCGACTATGGCTACACCTTC
V: TRBV6-1; J: TRBJ2-7; D: .; size: .; CDR3: CASSQASSSYEQYF; DNA: TGTGCCAGCAGTCAAGCTAGCAGTTCCTACGAGCAGTACTTC
V: TRBV7-9; J: TRBJ1-6; D: TRBD1; size: few; CDR3: CASSPAARTGGIQSPLHF; DNA: TGTGCCAGCAGCCCAGCGGCTCGGACAGGGGGTATTCAATCACCCCTCCACTTT
V: TRBV19; J: TRBJ1-2; D: .; size: .; CDR3: CASSIDLSSLTVNYGYTF; DNA: TGTGCCAGTAGTATAGATCTGTCGAGCCTTACAGTTAACTATGGCTACACCTTC
V: TRBV19; J: TRBJ2-3; D: TRBD2; size: .; CDR3: CASRPQAGGPADTQYF; DNA: TGTGCCAGTAGACCCCAAGCGGGGGGGCCCGCAGATACGCAGTATTTT
V: TRBV6-1; J: TRBJ2-3; D: .; size: .; CDR3: CASSDREEQYF; DNA: TGTGCCAGCAGTGACCGGGAAGAGCAGTATTTT
V: TRBV6-1; J: TRBJ1-4; D: .; size: .; CDR3: CASSEGYSRGEKLFF; DNA: TGTGCCAGCAGTGAAGGGTACAGTCGGGGGGAAAAACTGTTTTTT
V: TRBV7-2; J: TRBJ1-2; D: TRBD1; size: .; CDR3: CASSPDGTGVNYGYTF; DNA: TGTGCCAGCAGCCCAGACGGGACAGGGGTAAACTATGGCTACACCTTC
V: TRBV27; J: TRBJ1-1; D: .; size: .; CDR3: CASSYKSNTEAFF; DNA: TGTGCCAGCAGTTACAAGTCGAACACTGAAGCTTTCTTT
V: TRBV6-5; J: TRBJ2-1; D: TRBD1; size: .; CDR3: CASSYGQGSYNEQFF; DNA: TGTGCCAGCAGTTACGGACAGGGGTCCTACAATGAGCAGTTCTTC
V: TRBV6-6; J: TRBJ2-2; D: TRBD1; size: .; CDR3: CASSRDRGSRTGELFF; DNA: TGTGCCAGCAGTCGCGACAGGGGAAGTCGCACCGGGGAGCTGTTTTTT
V: TRBV7-9; J: TRBJ2-3; D: TRBD2; size: .; CDR3: CASSFSTSGVVTDTQYF; DNA: TGTGCCAGCAGCTTTTCGACTAGCGGGGTAGTCACAGATACGCAGTATTTT
V: TRBV29-1; J: TRBJ1-1; D: .; size: .; CDR3: CSVARDSTNTEAFF; DNA: TGCAGCGTTGCCCGGGACTCCACAAACACTGAAGCTTTCTTT
V: TRBV19; J: TRBJ1-6; D: TRBD1; size: once; CDR3: CASTPGQGRSPLHF; DNA: TGTGCCAGTACCCCGGGACAGGGGAGATCACCCCTCCACTTT
V: TRBV29-1; J: TRBJ2-3; D: .; size: .; CDR3: CSVGGEVTDTQYF; DNA: TGCAGCGTTGGGGGGGAAGTCACAGATACGCAGTATTTT
V: TRBV18; J: TRBJ1-1; D: TRBD1; size: .; CDR3: CASSIGQGNTEAFF; DNA: TGTGCCAGCTCAATCGGACAGGGGAACACTGAAGCTTTCTTT
V: TRBV30; J: TRBJ1-2; D: .; size: .; CDR3: CAWSVLDRGTF; DNA: TGTGCCTGGAGTGTACTCGACCGGGGAACCTTC